Here is one TCR beta chain with its context. Only in-frame clones appear in the TCRdb table, and some are missing; sequencing was by immunoSEQ multiplex PCR. This sample has tens of thousands of clones, with over 90% found just once. This entry belongs to a study of OX40 agonist ivuxolimab in advanced cancers. In the study overall: Partial responses were observed in three patients, of whom one had hepatocellular carcinoma and two had cutaneous melanoma.

The V gene's germline CDR1 is SGHVS and CDR2 FQNEAQ. CDR3 length: 18 amino acids. The V segment lost 2 bases and the J segment 4 bases; nucleotides outside the gene matches: 12. The chain is built from TRBV7-8 and TRBJ2-2; 8 positions agree with TRBD2. The specimen was CD4+ or CD8+ T cells sorted from blood, collected in a trial of the OX40 agonist ivuxolimab. This clonotype was sampled from an adult with an advanced solid tumor such as melanoma, head and neck, liver or kidney cancer. CDR3 in amino acids: CASSLRMTGGSGTGELFF. CDR3 DNA sequence: TGTGCCAGCAGCTTAAGGATGACGGGAGGGTCAGGCACCGGGGAGCTGTTTTTT. Full variable domain (rest looked up from reference TRBV7-8 and TRBJ2-2): GAGVSQSPRYKVAKRGQDVALRCDPISGHVSLFWYQQALGQGPEFLTYFQNEAQLDKSGLPSDRFFAERPEGSVSTLKIQRTQQEDSAVYLCASSLRMTGGSGTGELFFGEGSRLTVL.